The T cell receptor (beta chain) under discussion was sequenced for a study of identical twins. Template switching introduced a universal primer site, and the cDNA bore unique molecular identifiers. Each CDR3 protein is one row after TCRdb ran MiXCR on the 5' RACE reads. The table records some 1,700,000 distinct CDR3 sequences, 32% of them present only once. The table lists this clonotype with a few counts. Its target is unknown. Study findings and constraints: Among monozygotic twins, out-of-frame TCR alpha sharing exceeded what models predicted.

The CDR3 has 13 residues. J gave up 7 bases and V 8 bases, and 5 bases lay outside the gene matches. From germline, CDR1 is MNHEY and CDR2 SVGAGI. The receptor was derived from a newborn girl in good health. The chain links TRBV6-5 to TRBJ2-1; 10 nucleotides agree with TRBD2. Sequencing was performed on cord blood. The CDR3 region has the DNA TGTGCCAGCGGGGGTAGCGGGAGGAATGAGCAGTTCTTC. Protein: CASGGSGRNEQFF.